The 10 T cell receptor beta chains presented below share a single source sample, sequenced in a study of T cells in women clearing cervical HPV infection. Libraries were prepared by immunoSEQ multiplex PCR; TCRdb keeps only in-frame clonotypes and omits some of them. This sample's table reports 31,000 or so clones. The sample comprised blood buffy coat. The source of these receptors is a woman aged 18 to 75 with a cervical HPV16 infection that either progressed to CIN3+ or cleared (not recorded which).

This clone counts as medium-sized by frequency. The read is 3 residues too short to cover the CDR3 end, so that end is filled in from the germline J gene. The chain links TRBV10-3 to TRBJ2-1, with TRBD2 matching over 7 bases. CDR1 ENHRY and CDR2 SYGVKD come from the germline V gene. Trimming removed 2 bases from V and 3 bases from J; junction bases left unmatched: 4. This CDR3 contains 15 residues. CDR3 sequence reads: CAISEGQRGYNEQFF. CDR3 DNA, as far as it was read: TGTGCCATCAGTGAGGGCCAGCGGGGCTACAATGAG.

Note on this clone: The read finishes 3 residues shy of the CDR3 end, and the germline J gene is used to complete it. This sequence joins TRBV29-1 and TRBJ1-1; D remains unclear. V was trimmed by 5 bases and J by 1 base, leaving 11 bases between them. The CDR3 loop spans 13 amino acids. Per the germline V gene, CDR1 is SQVTM and CDR2 is ANQGSEA. CDR3 amino acids: CSVTLSGNTEAFF. Partial CDR3 DNA: TGCAGCGTTACATTGTCAGGGAACACTGAA.

Turning to this clone: The sequenced fragment ends 3 residues before the CDR3 boundary, so the rest is inferred from the germline J gene. J is TRBJ2-3 and V is TRBV5-4; 10 bases are a match to TRBD1. The CDR3 sequence is 15 residues long. The germline CDR1 and CDR2 sequences are SGHNT and YYREEE (reference sequence). Incomplete CDR3 DNA: TGTGCCAGCAGCTACAAGGGGACAGGGGTAGAGACG. Protein product: CASSYKGTGVET. The entire CDR3 reads CASSYKGTGVETQYF.

Worth noting for this clone: The sequence runs out 3 residues before the end of the CDR3; the remainder is reconstructed from the germline J gene. The rearrangement links TRBV6-2 or TRBV6-3 to TRBJ1-5; TRBD1 might be the D (6 bases). V lost 6 bases to trimming and J lost 3 bases, with 12 bases between them. This CDR3 comprises 14 residues. Germline V gene sequence: CDR1 MNHEY, CDR2 SVGEGT. This chain's CDR3 is CASSKTGFNQPQHF. The CDR3 DNA, read in part, is TGTGCCAGCAGCAAGACAGGATTCAATCAGCCC.

Points on this clone: The sequence runs out 3 residues before the end of the CDR3; the remainder is reconstructed from the germline J gene. V and J are TRBV19 and TRBJ1-2; perhaps TRBD1 as D (6 bases). The CDR3 loop spans 15 amino acids. The ends were cut back, 3 bases at V and 5 bases at J, with 16 bases in the middle. Germline CDR1 is LNHDA and CDR2 is SQIVND (reference sequence). The CDR3 here is CASSMTATGTYGYTF. The CDR3 bases that were read are TGTGCCAGTAGTATGACAGCTACAGGGACATATGGC.

CDR3 DNA, as far as it was read: TGCAGCGGGGGACTAGTGAAATCAGAGACC. It codes for CSGGLVKSET. The entire CDR3 reads CSGGLVKSETQYF. The genes are TRBV29-1 and TRBJ2-5; 8 nucleotides align to TRBD2. With the read ending 3 residues before the CDR3 end, the germline J gene is used to fill in that end. The V gene end was trimmed by 7 bases and the J gene end by 4 bases; junction bases not matched to a gene: 8. The CDR3 length is 13 residues. In germline, CDR1 is SQVTM, CDR2 ANQGSEA. Variable domain in full (rest from reference TRBV29-1 and TRBJ2-5): SAVISQKPSRDICQRGTSLTIQCQVDSQVTMMFWYRQQPGQSLTLIATANQGSEATYESGFVIDKFPISRPNLTFSTLTVSNMSPEDSSIYLCSGGLVKSETQYFGPGTRLLVL.

In regard to this clone: The read terminates 3 residues before the CDR3 end, so the remaining end is supplied by the germline J gene. J is TRBJ1-2 and V is TRBV7-6; D is unresolved. The germline CDR1 and CDR2 sequences are SGHVS and FNYEAQ. This CDR3 contains 13 residues. CDR3: CASSLRTYNDYTF. CDR3 bases read: TGTGCCAGCAGCTTACGGACTTACAATGAC.

Turning to this clone: The observed sequence ends 3 residues before the CDR3 terminus, with the missing tail filled in from the germline J gene. The V call is TRBV7-9, the J call TRBJ1-2; D is uncertain. Germline CDR1 reads SEHNR; CDR2 reads FQNEAQ (reference sequence). The CDR3 is 14 amino acids. CDR3 amino acids: CASSARTSGHDYTF. CDR3 bases read: TGTGCCAGCAGCGCCCGGACTAGCGGTCACGAC.

For this clone: The read stops 3 residues short of the end of the CDR3; the missing end is completed from the germline J gene. The chain has TRBV29-1 and TRBJ1-2; a possible D gene is TRBD1 (5 bases). From germline, CDR1 is SQVTM and CDR2 ANQGSEA. V lost 6 bases, J lost 5 bases, and 13 bases lay in between. The CDR3 sequence is 12 residues long. CDR3 bases read: TGCAGCGTCCCGGGGGTCGTTTATGGC. Translating gives CSVPGVVYG. The whole CDR3 protein reads CSVPGVVYGYTF.

A remark on this clone: The read terminates 3 residues ahead of where the CDR3 ends, so the germline J gene completes it. The chain employs TRBV7-3 and TRBJ2-1; perhaps TRBD2 as D (7 bases). The length of the CDR3 is 16 residues. Germline V gives CDR1 SGHTA, CDR2 FQGTGA. The V gene lost 5 bases and the J gene lost 2 bases, with 16 bases spanning the gap. The sequenced part of the CDR3 DNA is TGTGCCAGCAGCCCGGGGGGCCGCGGCGCCTACAATGAG. It codes for CASSPGGRGAYNE. The full CDR3 sequence reads CASSPGGRGAYNEQFF.